This T cell receptor (beta chain) was sequenced in a study of cytomegalovirus exposure and HLA in healthy donors. In the study overall: Earlier, 150 million to 200 million T cells were analyzed, and fewer than 120 million unique TCR beta sequences were found among them. Overall study findings and caveats: Differences between HLA loci emerged in a later analysis of TCR association rates, with DRB1 most and HLA-C fewest.

V was trimmed by 7 bases and J by 8 bases, leaving 15 bases between them. The CDR3 covers 13 residues. Looked up from germline, CDR1 is MDHEN and CDR2 is SYDVKM. This clone was found once. Its target is unknown. PCR amplification relied on 60 Vbeta primers (plus 13 Jbeta primers). The protocol was immunoSEQ multiplex PCR, while the TCRdb copy is restricted to in-frame clones and leaves out a portion. The data contain around 180,000 clones, 81% of them singletons. This clonotype was obtained from a man aged 18 to 29 in good health and CMV-seronegative. The material sequenced was PBMCs. V usage is TRBV28 and J usage is TRBJ2-1, with D perhaps TRBD2 (5 bases). CDR3 sequence: CASKDRRFYEQFF. The CDR3 bases are TGTGCCAGCAAAGATCGGAGGTTCTATGAGCAGTTCTTC.